This T cell receptor beta chain emerged from a study of liver allograft versus peripheral blood T cells. Looking at the study overall: Blood and transplanted-liver T cell receptor repertoires from recipients were compared. Study observations and caveats: Inside liver allografts, T cell receptor repertoires reportedly diverged from the repertoires found in peripheral blood.

TCRdb re-called the reads through MiXCR, storing one row per CDR3 protein. Here the sample spans some 5,600 distinct CDR3 sequences, 13% to 15% being singletons. This clonotype appeared a few times. Its antigen is not known. The CDR3 is 15 amino acids. The germline V and J ends were trimmed by 3 bases and 4 bases, with 13 bases remaining between them. This receptor was identified in a human patient who had a liver transplant. The graft donor may account for some of the T cells. The V call is TRBV12-3 or TRBV12-4, the J call TRBJ1-5, with TRBD1 as a possible D gene (6 bases). The CDR3 loop reads CASSFWGARNQPQHF. The CDR3 DNA follows: TGTGCCAGCAGTTTCTGGGGGGCACGGAATCAGCCCCAGCATTTT.